Each of the 13 T cell receptor beta chains below was sequenced from the same sample in a study of T cell changes during pregnancy in multiple sclerosis. TCRdb's copy holds only in-frame clones and misses some; the assay was immunoSEQ multiplex PCR. The table lists tens of thousands of clones, roughly 88% of them singletons. The sequenced sample was peripheral blood, obtained in the third trimester of pregnancy. These receptors all come from a female donor with multiple sclerosis, enrolled in a pregnancy study.

This rearrangement joins TRBV5-4 to TRBJ1-2, with 8 nucleotides matching TRBD1. There are 13 residues in the CDR3. Germline loops: CDR1 SGHNT, CDR2 YYREEE (reference sequence). Trimming removed 4 bases from V and 3 bases from J; junction bases left unmatched: 2. CDR3 sequence reads: CASSTGQDYGYTF. In DNA form, the CDR3 reads TGTGCCAGCAGCACGGGACAGGACTATGGCTACACCTTC.

This chain uses TRBV5-1 with TRBJ2-2, with D possibly being TRBD1 (5 bases). This CDR3 region has 14 residues. Trimming stripped 4 bases from V and 2 bases from J, with 9 bases between. Per germline, CDR1 SGHRS and CDR2 YFSETQ. CDR3 in DNA: TGCGCCAGCAGCCAGACAGTCAACACCGGGGAGCTGTTTTTT. Protein: CASSQTVNTGELFF.

The chain carries TRBV6-1 and TRBJ2-4; a possible D gene is TRBD1 (6 bases). CDR1 is MNHNS and CDR2 is SASEGT in the germline V gene. The CDR3 contains 15 residues. With 4 bases removed from V and 6 bases from J, the gap between germline ends came to 16 bases. The DNA for the CDR3 is TGTGCCAGCAGTGGGAGTAGTGGGGGCCTAAACATTCAGTACTTC. It is translated as CASSGSSGGLNIQYF.

J is TRBJ2-5 and V is TRBV6-1; no clear D gene. Trimming pared 6 bases from V and 0 bases from J, leaving 11 bases between. The CDR3 spans 14 residues. From germline, CDR1 is MNHNS and CDR2 SASEGT. The CDR3 sequence is CASSERGNQETQYF. DNA of the CDR3: TGTGCCAGCAGCGAAAGAGGAAACCAAGAGACCCAGTACTTC.

The chain uses TRBV5-4 and TRBJ2-3, with 9 bases that match TRBD2. Germline V gene lookup returns CDR1 SGHNT and CDR2 YYREEE (reference sequence). V lost 4 bases, J lost 6 bases, and 9 bases stayed unmatched. The CDR3 length is 15 residues. In DNA form, the CDR3 reads TGTGCCAGCAGCCCGGGACTAGCCAAGTCTGATACGCAGTATTTT. Encoded protein: CASSPGLAKSDTQYF.

The rearrangement uses TRBV6-6 and TRBJ1-6, with D tentatively TRBD1 (5 bases). The V end lost 5 bases, the J end lost 7 bases, and 12 bases lay between the germline ends. CDR1 and CDR2 (germline): MNHNY, SVGAGI (reference sequence). This CDR3 comprises 14 residues. The CDR3 reads CASSQGSSNSPLHF. The CDR3 region has the DNA TGTGCCAGCAGTCAGGGCAGTTCGAATTCACCCCTCCACTTT.

As for this clone: Germline and junction disagree at one end, which may indicate a read error. The gene calls are TRBV29-1 and TRBJ1-2, with TRBD1 as a possible D gene (6 bases). Germline-derived CDR1 and CDR2 are SQVTM and ANQGSEA. The CDR3 extends over 13 amino acids. The CDR3 spells CSVVGALSYGYTF. CDR3 bases: TGCAGTGTTGTGGGGGCGTTATCTTATGGCTACACCTTC.

There are a few counts of this clone. The chain is built from TRBV9 and TRBJ1-1; D not resolved. Germline values: CDR1 SGDLS, CDR2 YYNGEE. The CDR3 runs to 14 residues. With 0 bases removed from V and 10 bases from J, the gap between germline ends came to 16 bases. The CDR3 coding sequence is TGTGCCAGCAGCGTAGATGGAGCTACTGGCGGAGCTTTCTTT. Translating gives CASSVDGATGGAFF.

This chain connects TRBV5-1 to TRBJ2-3; 9 positions match TRBD2. This CDR3 is built from 15 residues. Germline loops: CDR1 SGHRS, CDR2 YFSETQ. J was trimmed by 2 bases and V by 4 bases; bases with no gene match: 5. The CDR3 DNA is TGCGCCAGCAGCCTCATAGCGGGGGTCACAGATACGCAGTATTTT. It specifies CASSLIAGVTDTQYF.

This clone was counted a single time. The chain couples TRBV4-1 to TRBJ2-1; TRBD2 is a possible D gene (6 bases). Trimming shortened V by 6 bases and J by 6 bases, and 18 bases separated the two germline ends. The CDR3 is made up of 15 amino acids. Germline-derived CDR1 and CDR2 are MGHRA and YSYEKL. Here the CDR3 DNA reads TGCGCCAGCAGTCCATTTAGACTAGTAGGCAATGAGCAGTTCTTC. Protein sequence: CASSPFRLVGNEQFF.

V usage is TRBV5-1 and J usage is TRBJ2-7; 10 positions agree with TRBD1. CDR3 length: 14 amino acids. Germline lookup yields CDR1 SGHRS and CDR2 YFSETQ. Trimming removed 2 bases from V and 5 bases from J; junction bases left unmatched: 4. CDR3 in DNA: TGCGCCAGCAGCTTCTGGACAGGGGGAAACGAGCAGTACTTC. Translated, it gives CASSFWTGGNEQYF.

The rearrangement joins TRBV5-8 to TRBJ2-3; 8 positions agree with TRBD2. CDR3 length equals 14 residues. Germline trimming cut 2 bases from V and 1 base from J; bases unmatched to any gene: 0. Germline V gene data show CDR1 as SGHTS and CDR2 as YDEGEE. DNA of the CDR3: TGTGCCAGCAGCTTAGCGGGGGGCACAGATACGCAGTATTTT. Amino acid sequence: CASSLAGGTDTQYF.

CDR3 loop: CASSQVLRGPSYEQYF. The CDR3 DNA reads as TGCGCCAGCAGCCAAGTCTTGCGGGGGCCATCCTACGAGCAGTACTTC. The chain recombines TRBV4-1 with TRBJ2-7; D is perhaps TRBD2 (7 bases). V was shortened by 1 base and J by 1 base, with 14 bases between the two germline ends. The CDR3 is 16 residues long. Germline loops: CDR1 MGHRA, CDR2 YSYEKL.